These 27 T cell receptor beta chains were all obtained from the same sample, sequenced in a study of blood T cell repertoires in COVID-19. Profiling relied on immunoSEQ multiplex PCR, and the TCRdb table lists in-frame clones only, not all of them. The sample shows about 150,000 clones, 88% of them seen only once. The sequenced sample was peripheral blood. These TCRs come from a man aged 45-65 years who had recovered from COVID-19.

The V gene is TRBV6-5, the J gene TRBJ1-2; 7 bases match TRBD1. The CDR3 runs 13 residues. Germline lookup yields CDR1 MNHEY and CDR2 SVGAGI. V lost 8 bases, J lost 6 bases, and 9 bases stayed unmatched. The CDR3 DNA reads TGTGCCAGCGCCCCGGACAGGATGAATGGCTACACCTTC. The encoded protein is CASAPDRMNGYTF.

The J gene is TRBJ2-2, the V gene TRBV5-4, with 8 nucleotides matching TRBD1. CDR3 length: 16 amino acids. J gave up 7 bases and V 6 bases, and 14 bases lay outside the gene matches. Germline values: CDR1 SGHNT, CDR2 YYREEE (reference sequence). In nucleotides, the CDR3 is TGTGCCAGCACCTCTACAGGGGGGCTCCTTGGCGGGGAGCTGTTTTTT. Protein: CASTSTGGLLGGELFF. The variable domain in full, completed from reference TRBV5-4 and TRBJ2-2, reads ETGVTQSPTHLIKTRGQQVTLRCSSQSGHNTVSWYQQALGQGPQFIFQYYREEENGRGNFPPRFSGLQFPNYSSELNVNALELDDSALYLCASTSTGGLLGGELFFGEGSRLTVL.

The chain carries TRBV9 and TRBJ2-7, with 13 nucleotides matching TRBD2. Looked up from germline, CDR1 is SGDLS and CDR2 is YYNGEE. With 3 bases clipped from V and 8 bases from J, the junction kept 5 bases outside the gene matches. This CDR3 region has 14 residues. The CDR3 DNA follows: TGTGCCAGCAGCGCCGGGACTAGCGGGATCCAGCAGTACTTC. Amino acids: CASSAGTSGIQQYF.

The rearrangement links TRBV7-3 to TRBJ2-2; D not resolved. The CDR3 runs to 14 residues. Trimming removed 2 bases at V and 4 bases at J, with 8 bases between. Germline CDR1 and CDR2: SGHTA and FQGTGA. DNA for the CDR3: TGTGCCAGCAGCTTAGGGCTGCTCACCGGGGAGCTGTTTTTT. Its protein product is CASSLGLLTGELFF.

V gene TRBV6-5 combines with J gene TRBJ2-3, with 9 positions matching TRBD1. With V trimmed by 6 bases and J by 5 bases, 6 bases remained unmatched. There are 14 residues in the CDR3. Per germline, CDR1 MNHEY and CDR2 SVGAGI. The CDR3 region has the DNA TGTGCCAGCAGACCCGACAGGGGGGGAGATACGCAGTATTTT. It yields the protein CASRPDRGGDTQYF.

The chain combines TRBV24-1 with TRBJ1-2; D perhaps matches TRBD1 (6 bases). Germline V gene data show CDR1 as KGHDR and CDR2 as SFDVKD. The CDR3 consists of 16 residues. Between the trimmed V and J ends, which lost 8 bases and 4 bases, there was a span of 22 bases. CDR3 region: CATILILTGSGYGYTF. CDR3 coding DNA: TGTGCCACCATTCTCATCCTTACAGGGTCGGGCTATGGCTACACCTTC.

The rearrangement joins TRBV10-2 to TRBJ1-1, with 8 nucleotides matching TRBD1. The CDR3 is 18 residues long. V shed 6 bases and J 2 bases; nucleotides not matched to a gene: 17. Germline CDR1 reads WSHSY; CDR2 reads SAAADI. The CDR3 DNA reads as TGCGCCAGCAGCGGGGGTTGGTTGAGGACAGGGATTAACACTGAAGCTTTCTTT. It codes for CASSGGWLRTGINTEAFF.

The chain carries TRBV27 and TRBJ1-3; D is unresolved. The V end was cut by 5 bases, the J end by 0 bases, with 20 bases between. Looked up from germline, CDR1 is MNHEY and CDR2 is SMNVEV (reference sequence). The CDR3 consists of 18 residues. The CDR3 nucleotides are TGTGCCAGCAGTCCTACCCTTTTCAGACGGGACTCTGGAAACACCATATATTTT. Amino acids: CASSPTLFRRDSGNTIYF.

The rearrangement joins TRBV7-2 to TRBJ2-2; 14 bases are shared with TRBD2. Germline assignment: CDR1 SGHTA and CDR2 FQGNSA. J gave up 4 bases and V 5 bases, and 9 bases lay outside the gene matches. The CDR3 contains 18 residues. The DNA of the CDR3 is TGTGCCAGCAGCCGCCGACTAGCGGGGGGGCCCGGCACCGGGGAGCTGTTTTTT. Amino acids: CASSRRLAGGPGTGELFF.

V usage is TRBV27 and J usage is TRBJ2-5; 9 nucleotides agree with TRBD2. The V gene end was trimmed by 6 bases and the J gene end by 8 bases; junction bases not matched to a gene: 16. The V gene's germline CDR1 is MNHEY and CDR2 SMNVEV (reference sequence). CDR3 length: 16 amino acids. The CDR3: CASRHSLAGYRETQYF. In nucleotides, the CDR3 is TGTGCCAGCAGACACTCCCTAGCGGGGTATCGGGAAACCCAGTACTTC.

Here the CDR3 reads CASSRQGADTGELFF. CDR3 coding DNA: TGTGCCAGCAGCCGCCAGGGGGCGGACACCGGGGAGCTGTTTTTT. The chain combines TRBV7-7 with TRBJ2-2; 8 nucleotides line up with TRBD1. The ends lost 5 bases at V and 3 bases at J; junction bases unmatched: 5. CDR3 length: 15 amino acids. Germline CDR1 reads SSHAT; CDR2 reads FNYEAQ (reference sequence). The entire variable domain, with the rest obtained from reference TRBV7-7 and TRBJ2-2, is as follows: GAGVSQSPRYKVTKRGQDVTLRCDPISSHATLYWYQQALGQGPEFLTYFNYEAQPDKSGLPSDRFSAERPEGSISTLTIQRTEQRDSAMYRCASSRQGADTGELFFGEGSRLTVL.

This clone is a singleton in its sample. This chain connects TRBV4-3 to TRBJ2-3; D gene ambiguous. Germline lookup yields CDR1 LGHNA and CDR2 YSLEER. This CDR3 spans 16 amino acids. Trimming took 4 bases from V and 6 from J, leaving 20 bases between them. CDR3 in amino acids: CASSLTVVVGRDTQYF. As DNA, the CDR3 is TGCGCCAGCAGCCTCACGGTGGTAGTGGGCCGGGATACGCAGTATTTT.

The J gene is TRBJ1-1, the V gene TRBV19, with D possibly matching TRBD1 (6 bases). Germline V gene lookup returns CDR1 LNHDA and CDR2 SQIVND (reference sequence). CDR3 size: 15 residues. With 4 bases removed from V and 2 bases from J, the gap between germline ends came to 14 bases. CDR3 sequence: CASSTRTAPNTEAFF. The DNA of the CDR3 is TGTGCCAGTAGTACCCGGACAGCACCAAACACTGAAGCTTTCTTT.

The chain has TRBV10-1 and TRBJ2-3, with 10 bases aligning to TRBD2. CDR1 and CDR2 from the germline V gene are WNHNN and SYGVQD (reference sequence). The V segment lost 1 base and the J segment 5 bases; nucleotides outside the gene matches: 3. The CDR3 totals 15 residues. Here the CDR3 DNA reads TGCGCCAGCAGTGAGTTATTAGCGGGGGGAGATACGCAGTATTTT. Residues: CASSELLAGGDTQYF.

In its sample, this clone was seen once. The chain has TRBV3-1 (or the pseudogene TRBV3-2) and TRBJ2-5; 10 positions agree with TRBD2. V lost 3 bases, J lost 4 bases, and 2 bases stayed unmatched. CDR3 length: 14 amino acids. Germline CDR1 is LGHDT and CDR2 is YNNKEL (reference sequence). The CDR3, as DNA: TGTGCCAGCAGCCACTCTAGCGGGAGAGAGACCCAGTACTTC. It is translated as CASSHSSGRETQYF.

V is TRBV19 and J is TRBJ1-1; 9 bases are a match to TRBD1. The CDR3 is 15 amino acids. The J segment lost 6 bases and the V segment lost 5 bases, leaving 10 bases of the junction unmatched. CDR1 and CDR2 from the germline V gene are LNHDA and SQIVND (reference sequence). Here the CDR3 reads CASSPPGQGTPEAFF. DNA for the CDR3: TGTGCCAGTAGTCCCCCCGGACAGGGGACCCCTGAAGCTTTCTTT. Filled out from reference TRBV19 and TRBJ1-1, the complete variable domain reads DGGITQSPKYLFRKEGQNVTLSCEQNLNHDAMYWYRQDPGQGLRLIYYSQIVNDFQKGDIAEGYSVSREKKESFPLTVTSAQKNPTAFYLCASSPPGQGTPEAFFGQGTRLTVV.

The chain joins TRBV28 to TRBJ1-5; TRBD1 is a possible D gene (5 bases). Looked up from germline, CDR1 is MDHEN and CDR2 is SYDVKM. The CDR3 is 13 residues long. The V and J ends lost 8 bases and 6 bases respectively, with 14 bases between them. CDR3 nucleotides: TGTGCCAGCGACGAGCAGGGAGGTCAGCCCCAGCATTTT. Protein: CASDEQGGQPQHF.

The chain has TRBV12-3 or TRBV12-4 and TRBJ1-5, with D perhaps TRBD1 (5 bases). V lost 7 bases and J lost 7, with 11 bases in between. The CDR3 has 12 amino acids. The CDR3 DNA is TGTGCCAGCACTAAGGGGCGGCAGCCCCAGCATTTT. Its translation: CASTKGRQPQHF.

This clone occurred once. The V call is TRBV6-2 or TRBV6-3, the J call TRBJ1-5, with D possibly being TRBD1 (6 bases). In germline, CDR1 is MNHEY, CDR2 SVGEGT. The CDR3 consists of 17 residues. V was clipped by 5 bases and J by 3 bases, with 20 bases between them. The CDR3 loop reads CASSGQSTGSFNQPQHF. The CDR3, as DNA: TGTGCCAGCAGTGGGCAGTCGACAGGATCCTTCAATCAGCCCCAGCATTTT.

This clone was seen at least ten times. V is TRBV6-6 and J is TRBJ1-3, with D maybe TRBD1 (5 bases). Germline V gene data show CDR1 as MNHNY and CDR2 as SVGAGI (reference sequence). The CDR3 loop spans 15 amino acids. Trimming stripped 2 bases from V and 0 bases from J, with 8 bases between. CDR3 region: CASSYDGHSGNTIYF. CDR3 in DNA: TGTGCCAGCAGTTACGACGGACACTCTGGAAACACCATATATTTT.

The V gene is TRBV15, the J gene TRBJ1-6; the D is unclear. The V and J ends lost 4 bases and 7 bases respectively, with 11 bases between them. CDR3 length: 14 residues. CDR1 LNHNV and CDR2 YYDKDF come from the germline V gene (reference sequence). The CDR3, as DNA: TGTGCCACCAGCACCCCGGGTGGCAATTCACCCCTCCACTTT. It yields the protein CATSTPGGNSPLHF. Based on the CDR3 plus reference TRBV15 and TRBJ1-6, the full variable domain is DAMVIQNPRYQVTQFGKPVTLSCSQTLNHNVMYWYQQKSSQAPKLLFHYYDKDFNNEADTPDNFQSRRPNTSFCFLDIRSPGLGDTAMYLCATSTPGGNSPLHFGNGTRLTVT.

J is TRBJ1-2 and V is TRBV5-1, with TRBD1 matching 9 bases. With 3 bases clipped from V and 3 bases from J, the junction kept 15 bases outside the gene matches. The CDR3 extends over 18 amino acids. Per the germline V gene, CDR1 is SGHRS and CDR2 is YFSETQ. The CDR3 DNA reads as TGCGCCAGCAGCTCCTCCGGGACAGGGAGAGTACTGGACTATGGCTACACCTTC. The encoded protein is CASSSSGTGRVLDYGYTF.

J is TRBJ1-1 and V is TRBV29-1; a weak D match, TRBD1 (5 bases). Trimming stripped 6 bases from V and 0 bases from J, with 11 bases between. The CDR3 sequence is 13 residues long. Germline-derived CDR1 and CDR2 are SQVTM and ANQGSEA. The DNA of the CDR3 is TGCAGCGTCCTGACAGTGATGAACACTGAAGCTTTCTTT. Its translation is CSVLTVMNTEAFF.

The chain employs TRBV20-1 and TRBJ1-5, with D possibly matching TRBD1 (5 bases). Germline V lookup: CDR1 DFQATT, CDR2 SNEGSKA (reference sequence). The CDR3 runs 11 residues. V dropped 6 bases and J dropped 6 bases, with 9 bases sitting between them. CDR3 DNA: TGCAGTGCAGGGGCCGGTCAGCCCCAGCATTTT. Residues: CSAGAGQPQHF.

This chain connects TRBV4-1 to TRBJ1-2; no firm D call. The length of the CDR3 is 15 residues. V lost 0 bases, J lost 4 bases, and 12 bases lay in between. Germline CDR1 MGHRA, CDR2 YSYEKL. For the CDR3, the DNA is TGCGCCAGCAGCCAAGAAGAGGGATCTGGCTATGGCTACACCTTC. Encoded protein: CASSQEEGSGYGYTF.

This chain links TRBV3-1 (or the pseudogene TRBV3-2) with TRBJ2-7; a possible D gene is TRBD1 (5 bases). The ends were cut back, 0 bases at V and 6 bases at J, with 18 bases in the middle. From germline, CDR1 is LGHDT and CDR2 YNNKEL (reference sequence). The CDR3 runs 16 residues. The CDR3 region has the DNA TGTGCCAGCAGCCAAGATCACAGGATGCCGTTCGTCGAGCAGTACTTC. It yields the protein CASSQDHRMPFVEQYF.

This clone was picked up one time. The V and J genes are TRBV7-3 and TRBJ2-5, with D unclear. Looked up from germline, CDR1 is SGHTA and CDR2 is FQGTGA. This CDR3 has 14 residues. Trimming stripped 2 bases from V and 1 base from J, with 8 bases between. CDR3 residues: CASSLGPVQETQYF. DNA of the CDR3: TGTGCCAGCAGCTTAGGGCCGGTCCAAGAGACCCAGTACTTC.